The TCR beta chain under discussion was sequenced for a study of siplizumab effects on memory and regulatory T cells. The study's findings and limits: The study found that siplizumab significantly reduced alloreactive sequences traceable to unstimulated CD4+ memory cells.

About this clone itself: Its antigen is not known.

Produced via immunoSEQ multiplex PCR; TCRdb's table is partial and in-frame only. Of tens of thousands of clones listed, roughly nine tenths are singletons. Trimming removed 0 bases at V and 2 bases at J, with 14 bases between. The germline CDR1 and CDR2 sequences are SGHAT and FQNNGV. The CDR3 is 17 amino acids. Sequenced sample: CD8+ T cells sorted from blood. The V gene is TRBV11-2, the J gene TRBJ2-1; D gene uncertain. This TCR was recovered from a human donor in good health. CDR3 protein: CASSLDGGVAAYNEQFF. For the CDR3, the DNA is TGTGCCAGCAGCTTAGATGGTGGCGTAGCCGCCTACAATGAGCAGTTCTTC.